Only a few counts were recorded for the clone carrying this T cell receptor (beta chain). Its specificity is unknown. Trimming removed 2 bases at V and 6 bases at J, with 11 bases between. The CDR3 runs 14 residues. Per the germline V gene, CDR1 is MDHEN and CDR2 is SYDVKM. Regions amplified from RNA transcripts were the TCR beta CDR3 regions. HTBI primers drove first-round RT-PCR of the TCR CDR3. TCRdb reanalysed the multiplex PCR reads using MiXCR and keeps one entry per CDR3 protein. The sample shows 500,000 to 600,000 distinct CDR3 sequences, around 42% of them seen only once. The entry originates in a study of T cells in Graves' hyperthyroidism and ophthalmopathy. Study conclusions and caveats: Median prediction lead before ophthalmopathy onset was 6.5 to 7 months with the model. Most thyroid clonotypes that were expanded above 0.001 also turned up in blood.

This TCR came from an adult woman with Graves' disease, either hyperthyroidism or ophthalmopathy (not recorded which). The source material was peripheral blood or thyroid tissue (not recorded which). This chain joins TRBV28 and TRBJ1-5; D is uncertain. The CDR3 DNA sequence: TGTGCCAGCAGTTTACCAGAGGTAGTTCAGCCCCAGCATTTT. Translation gives CASSLPEVVQPQHF.